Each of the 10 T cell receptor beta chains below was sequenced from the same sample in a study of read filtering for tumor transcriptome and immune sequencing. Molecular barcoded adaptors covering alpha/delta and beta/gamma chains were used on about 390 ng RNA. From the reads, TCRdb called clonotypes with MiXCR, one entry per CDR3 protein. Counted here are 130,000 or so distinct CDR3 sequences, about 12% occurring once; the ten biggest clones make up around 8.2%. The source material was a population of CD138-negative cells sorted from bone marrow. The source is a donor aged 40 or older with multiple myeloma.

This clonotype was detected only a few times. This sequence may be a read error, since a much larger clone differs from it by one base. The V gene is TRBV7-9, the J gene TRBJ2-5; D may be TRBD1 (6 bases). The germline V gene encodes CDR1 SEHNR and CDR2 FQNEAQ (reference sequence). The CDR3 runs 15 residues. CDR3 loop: CASSPRQVYGETQHF. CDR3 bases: TGTGCCAGCAGCCCCAGACAGGTCTATGGGGAGACCCAGCACTTC.

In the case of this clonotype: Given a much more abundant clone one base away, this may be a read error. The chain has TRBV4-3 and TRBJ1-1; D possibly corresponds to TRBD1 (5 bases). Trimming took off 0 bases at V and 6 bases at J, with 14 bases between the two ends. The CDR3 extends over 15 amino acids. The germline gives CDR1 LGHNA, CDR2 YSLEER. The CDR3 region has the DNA TGCGCCAGCAGCCAAGATGGGGCAGCTCCAGCTGAAGCTTTCTTT. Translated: CASSQDGAAPAEAFF.

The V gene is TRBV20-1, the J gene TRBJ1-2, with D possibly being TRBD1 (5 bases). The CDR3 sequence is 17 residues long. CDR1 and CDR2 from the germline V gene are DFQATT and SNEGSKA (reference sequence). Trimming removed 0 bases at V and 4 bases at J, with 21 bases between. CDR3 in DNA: TGCAGTGCTAGAGAACAAACAACTAGGGGAGGGTTCTATGGCTACACCTTC. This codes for CSAREQTTRGGFYGYTF.

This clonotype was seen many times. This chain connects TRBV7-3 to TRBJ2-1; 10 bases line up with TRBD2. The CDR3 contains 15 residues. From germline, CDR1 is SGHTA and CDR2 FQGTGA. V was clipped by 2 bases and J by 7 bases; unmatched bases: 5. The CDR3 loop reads CASSLGLAGVNEQFF. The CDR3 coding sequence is TGTGCCAGCAGCTTAGGTCTAGCGGGAGTGAATGAGCAGTTCTTC. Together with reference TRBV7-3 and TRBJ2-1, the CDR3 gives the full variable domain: GAGVSQTPSNKVTEKGKYVELRCDPISGHTALYWYRQSLGQGPEFLIYFQGTGAADDSGLPNDRFFAVRPEGSVSTLKIQRTERGDSAVYLCASSLGLAGVNEQFFGPGTRLTVL.

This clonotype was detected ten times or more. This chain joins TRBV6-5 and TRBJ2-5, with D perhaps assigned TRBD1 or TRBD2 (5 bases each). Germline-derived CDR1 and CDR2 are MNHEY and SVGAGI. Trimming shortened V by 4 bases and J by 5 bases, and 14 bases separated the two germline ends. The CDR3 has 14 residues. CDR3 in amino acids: CASSSGPLPETQYF. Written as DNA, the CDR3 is TGTGCCAGCAGTTCGGGGCCCCTGCCGGAGACCCAGTACTTC.

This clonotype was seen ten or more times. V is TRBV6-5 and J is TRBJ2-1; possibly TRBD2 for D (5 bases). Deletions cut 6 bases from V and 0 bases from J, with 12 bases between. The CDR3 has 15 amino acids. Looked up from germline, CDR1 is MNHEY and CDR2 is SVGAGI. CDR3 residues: CASSLATSSYNEQFF. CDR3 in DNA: TGTGCCAGCAGCCTAGCCACGAGCTCCTACAATGAGCAGTTCTTC.

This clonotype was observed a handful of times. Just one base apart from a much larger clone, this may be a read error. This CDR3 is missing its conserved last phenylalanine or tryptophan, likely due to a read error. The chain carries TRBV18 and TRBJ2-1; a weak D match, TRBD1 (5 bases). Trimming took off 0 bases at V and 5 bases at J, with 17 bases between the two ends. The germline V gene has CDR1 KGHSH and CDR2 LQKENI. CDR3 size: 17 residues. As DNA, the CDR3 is TGTGCCAGCTCACCACCGGCAGGAGACAGCCTTCACAATGAGCAGTTCCTC. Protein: CASSPPAGDSLHNEQFL.

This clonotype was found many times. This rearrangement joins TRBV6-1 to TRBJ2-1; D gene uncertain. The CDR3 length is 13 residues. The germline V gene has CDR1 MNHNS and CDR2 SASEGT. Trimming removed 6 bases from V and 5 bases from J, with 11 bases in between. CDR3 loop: CASRLVQHNEQFF. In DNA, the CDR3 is TGTGCCAGCAGATTGGTCCAACACAATGAGCAGTTCTTC.

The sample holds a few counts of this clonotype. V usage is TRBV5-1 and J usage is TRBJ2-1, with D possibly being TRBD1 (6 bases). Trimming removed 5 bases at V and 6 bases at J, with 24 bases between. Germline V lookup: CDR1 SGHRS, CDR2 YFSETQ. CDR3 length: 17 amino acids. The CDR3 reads CASSSKTQGPRRNEQFF. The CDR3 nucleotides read TGCGCCAGCAGTTCAAAGACACAGGGCCCTAGACGCAATGAGCAGTTCTTC.

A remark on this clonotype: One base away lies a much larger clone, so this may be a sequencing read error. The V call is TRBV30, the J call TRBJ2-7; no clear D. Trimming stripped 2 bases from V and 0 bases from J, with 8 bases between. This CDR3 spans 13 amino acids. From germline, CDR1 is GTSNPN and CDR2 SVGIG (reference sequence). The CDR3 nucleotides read TGTGCCTGGAGTCATACAGTCTCCTACGAGCAGTACTTC. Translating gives CAWSHTVSYEQYF.